Described below is a single T cell receptor beta chain sequence and its context. A multiplex PCR was run with 60 Vbeta primers and 13 Jbeta primers. Assay: immunoSEQ multiplex PCR; the TCRdb copy retains only in-frame clones and omits some. The sample lists approximately 140,000 clones; about 82% were seen once. This sample stems from a study of cytomegalovirus exposure and HLA in healthy donors. This TCR was sampled from a man between 25 and 39 years old in good health and CMV-seronegative. Sample: PBMCs.

The CDR3 nucleotides are TGTGCCAGTAGAGGACAGGGTTTGTACTATGGCTACACCTTC. This gives the protein CASRGQGLYYGYTF. This chain joins TRBV19 and TRBJ1-2; 8 nucleotides agree with TRBD1. The germline V gene encodes CDR1 LNHDA and CDR2 SQIVND (reference sequence). The length of the CDR3 is 14 residues. V was pared by 6 bases and J by 3 bases, with 6 bases of the junction left unmatched.